Shown below are 21 T cell receptor beta chains from a single sample sequenced in a study of T-cell reconstitution after alpha-beta-depleted transplantation in children. Preparation of the TCRbeta library was carried out with unique molecular identifiers. TCRdb re-derived calls from the PCR reads in MiXCR, one entry per CDR3 protein. The sample lists under 50,000 distinct CDR3 sequences; around 8.8% were seen once. The sequenced sample was PBMCs, mostly from graft donor cells, obtained 60 days after TCRalphabeta/CD19-depleted stem cell transplant. The receptors here all came from a male patient aged 2-9 years who had a stem cell transplant for chronic granulomatous disease, so the T cells may come from the graft donor.

In its sample, this clonotype was seen many times. The J gene is TRBJ2-5, the V gene TRBV12-3 or TRBV12-4; 10 nucleotides match TRBD1. The CDR3 has 14 amino acids. Germline trimming cut 6 bases from V and 5 bases from J; bases unmatched to any gene: 6. CDR3 region: CASRETGGLETQYF. Here the CDR3 DNA reads TGTGCCAGCAGAGAGACAGGGGGCTTGGAGACCCAGTACTTC.

This clonotype was detected many times. The chain couples TRBV27 to TRBJ2-7, with 10 bases identical to TRBD2. Germline CDR1 MNHEY, CDR2 SMNVEV (reference sequence). V gave up 3 bases and J gave up 7 bases; unmatched junction bases: 3. CDR3 size: 13 residues. Written as DNA, the CDR3 is TGTGCCAGCAGTTTCGGAGCGGGGGGGGAGCAGTACTTC. The encoded protein is CASSFGAGGEQYF.

The table lists this clonotype with many counts. J is TRBJ1-1 and V is TRBV18; 7 bases fit TRBD1. Looked up from germline, CDR1 is KGHSH and CDR2 is LQKENI. The CDR3 has 13 residues. J gave up 3 bases and V 4 bases, and 2 bases lay outside the gene matches. CDR3 protein: CASSRDSYTEAFF. The CDR3 coding sequence is TGTGCCAGCTCACGGGACAGTTACACTGAAGCTTTCTTT.

In this sample, this clonotype turned up many times. The chain's CDR3 is CASSPQGLPAVDEQFF. As DNA, the CDR3 is TGCGCCAGCAGCCCCCAAGGACTGCCCGCAGTCGATGAGCAGTTCTTC. J is TRBJ2-1 and V is TRBV5-1; D might be TRBD2 (5 bases). Trimming left V 4 bases short and J 8 bases short, with 22 bases between. This CDR3 is built from 16 residues. CDR1 SGHRS and CDR2 YFSETQ come from the germline V gene.

There are many counts of this clonotype. This sequence joins TRBV9 and TRBJ2-7; D is possibly TRBD1 or TRBD2 (6 bases each). V was cut by 0 bases and J by 3 bases, with 10 bases left in between. The CDR3 is 14 amino acids. Germline lookup yields CDR1 SGDLS and CDR2 YYNGEE. This chain's CDR3 is CASSVGGGGYEQYF. The CDR3 region has the DNA TGTGCCAGCAGCGTAGGAGGAGGGGGCTACGAGCAGTACTTC.

Many counts were recorded for this clonotype. The chain is built from TRBV9 and TRBJ1-6; D is ambiguous. Trimming left V 4 bases short and J 0 bases short, with 11 bases between. The length of the CDR3 is 16 residues. The germline CDR1 and CDR2 sequences are SGDLS and YYNGEE. CDR3 sequence: CASSPNDASYNSPLHF. The DNA for the CDR3 is TGTGCCAGCAGCCCCAACGACGCCTCCTATAATTCACCCCTCCACTTT. Using reference TRBV9 and TRBJ1-6 for the parts outside the CDR3, the full variable domain is DSGVTQTPKHLITATGQRVTLRCSPRSGDLSVYWYQQSLDQGLQFLIQYYNGEERAKGNILERFSAQQFPDLHSELNLSSLELGDSALYFCASSPNDASYNSPLHFGNGTRLTVT.

In its sample, this clonotype was seen a few times. The chain links TRBV30 to TRBJ1-2; D is unresolved. The CDR3 has 12 amino acids. V was clipped by 6 bases and J by 2 bases, with 10 bases between them. Germline CDR1 is GTSNPN and CDR2 is SVGIG (reference sequence). This CDR3 is CACISHNYGYTF. CDR3 in DNA: TGTGCCTGCATTAGCCACAACTATGGCTACACCTTC.

In this sample, this clonotype turned up many times. Written as DNA, the CDR3 is TGTGCCAGCAGCCAAGGCGCTACGCCCCACGAGCAGTACTTC. Translation: CASSQGATPHEQYF. The chain recombines TRBV4-2 with TRBJ2-7; unclear D gene. CDR3 size: 14 residues. Trimming took off 1 base at V and 5 bases at J, with 12 bases between the two ends. The germline V gene encodes CDR1 LGHNA and CDR2 YNFKEQ.

Ten or more counts support this clonotype. The chain joins TRBV20-1 to TRBJ1-4; D unclear. Germline-derived CDR1 and CDR2 are DFQATT and SNEGSKA (reference sequence). Deletions cut 5 bases from V and 5 bases from J, with 9 bases between. The CDR3 is made up of 12 amino acids. Written as DNA, the CDR3 is TGCAGTGCTTGGGCAGGCAATGAAAAACTGTTTTTT. Protein: CSAWAGNEKLFF.

This clonotype came up many times. The chain joins TRBV4-2 to TRBJ2-1; TRBD2 matches at 9 bases. With 0 bases clipped from V and 0 bases from J, the junction kept 12 bases outside the gene matches. Germline-derived CDR1 and CDR2 are LGHNA and YNFKEQ. This CDR3 contains 20 residues. The CDR3 DNA reads as TGTGCCAGCAGCCAAGATCGGTCCACTAGCGGGTTCAGCTCCTACAATGAGCAGTTCTTC. Translating it yields CASSQDRSTSGFSSYNEQFF.

In this sample, this clonotype turned up many times. The chain recombines TRBV5-4 with TRBJ1-1; D is possibly TRBD1 (5 bases). Trimming left V 0 bases short and J 4 bases short, with 13 bases between. CDR1 is SGHNT and CDR2 is YYREEE in the germline V gene (reference sequence). The CDR3 sequence is 15 residues long. In DNA, the CDR3 is TGTGCCAGCAGCTTGGAGGGGCAGGGTACCACTGAAGCTTTCTTT. Its translation: CASSLEGQGTTEAFF.

This clonotype was seen at least ten times. The J gene is TRBJ2-3, the V gene TRBV7-9; 9 nucleotides agree with TRBD2. Germline V CDR1 and CDR2: SEHNR, FQNEAQ (reference sequence). The CDR3 spans 10 residues. Written as DNA, the CDR3 is TGTACTAGCGGGCGGGATACGCAGTATTTT. Encoded protein: CTSGRDTQYF.

This clonotype was observed many times. This chain connects TRBV20-1 to TRBJ2-5; D possibly corresponds to TRBD1 (6 bases). The CDR3 is 17 residues long. CDR1 DFQATT and CDR2 SNEGSKA come from the germline V gene (reference sequence). Between the trimmed V and J ends, which lost 3 bases and 0 bases, there was a span of 20 bases. CDR3 coding DNA: TGCAGTGCTAGTGCCGGTAGCCCGAAGGGGGACCAAGAGACCCAGTACTTC. This translates into CSASAGSPKGDQETQYF.

Ten or more counts support this clonotype. The CDR3 DNA is TGTGCCAGCAGTTACTTGGACCGAGAAAAACTGTTTTTT. As protein: CASSYLDREKLFF. The chain couples TRBV6-2 or TRBV6-3 to TRBJ1-4; D ambiguous. The V end lost 1 base, the J end lost 8 bases, and 8 bases lay between the germline ends. CDR1 and CDR2 from the germline V gene are MNHEY and SVGEGT. This CDR3 has 13 residues.

In its sample, this clonotype was seen a few times. V is TRBV18 and J is TRBJ2-7, with 7 bases matching TRBD1. CDR1 and CDR2 from the germline V gene are KGHSH and LQKENI. There are 15 residues in the CDR3. The V gene end was trimmed by 1 base and the J gene end by 5 bases; junction bases not matched to a gene: 8. CDR3 loop: CASSPRDRVVNEQYF. The CDR3 DNA follows: TGTGCCAGCTCACCACGCGACAGGGTAGTCAACGAGCAGTACTTC. The full variable domain, its missing parts supplied by reference TRBV18 and TRBJ2-7, is NAGVMQNPRHLVRRRGQEARLRCSPMKGHSHVYWYRQLPEEGLKFMVYLQKENIIDESGMPKERFSAEFPKEGPSILRIQQVVRGDSAAYFCASSPRDRVVNEQYFGPGTRLTVT.

This clonotype was recorded at least ten times. The V call is TRBV7-2, the J call TRBJ2-1, with 10 bases that match TRBD2. The germline CDR1 and CDR2 sequences are SGHTA and FQGNSA. V lost 2 bases, J lost 3 bases, and 7 bases stayed unmatched. The CDR3 is 17 residues long. In DNA form, the CDR3 reads TGTGCCAGCAGCTTAATGGGAACTAGCGGGGTCTACAATGAGCAGTTCTTC. Translated, it gives CASSLMGTSGVYNEQFF.

This clonotype was counted at least ten times. The chain couples TRBV15 to TRBJ1-5; D may be TRBD1 (6 bases). Germline CDR1 reads LNHNV; CDR2 reads YYDKDF (reference sequence). This CDR3 spans 16 amino acids. Trimming removed 7 bases at V and 5 bases at J, with 21 bases between. The CDR3 is CATTLTGRGLDQPQHF. The CDR3 bases are TGTGCCACCACACTCACAGGGAGAGGATTGGATCAGCCCCAGCATTTT.

This clonotype appeared many times. The genes are TRBV4-3 and TRBJ2-3; 10 bases fit TRBD2. Germline CDR1 LGHNA, CDR2 YSLEER. This CDR3 is built from 16 residues. The ends lost 0 bases at V and 5 bases at J; junction bases unmatched: 5. The CDR3 nucleotides are TGCGCCAGCAGCCAAGAATGTGGGACTAGCGAAGATACGCAGTATTTT. Encoded protein: CASSQECGTSEDTQYF.

This clonotype was recorded at least ten times. V is TRBV6-2 or TRBV6-3 and J is TRBJ2-6; D unclear. V was pared by 6 bases and J by 2 bases, with 5 bases between. Germline V gene data show CDR1 as MNHEY and CDR2 as SVGEGT. This CDR3 has 13 amino acids. In nucleotides, the CDR3 is TGTGCCAGCAGCTTAGCTGGGGCCAACGTCCTGACTTTC. It encodes CASSLAGANVLTF.

The chain employs TRBV7-9 and TRBJ2-7; no reliable D call. V was pared by 3 bases and J by 6 bases, with 15 bases between. The germline V gene encodes CDR1 SEHNR and CDR2 FQNEAQ (reference sequence). The CDR3 runs 14 residues. The CDR3 DNA is TGTGCCAGCAGCTTTAGTGGGATAGTAAGCGAGCAGTACTTC. Translation: CASSFSGIVSEQYF.

By proportion, this clonotype is large. The chain carries TRBV25-1 and TRBJ2-7; D is ambiguous. Germline V lookup: CDR1 MGHDK, CDR2 SYGVNS. This CDR3 contains 12 residues. V was trimmed by 4 bases and J by 5 bases, leaving 9 bases between them. CDR3 protein: CASSVAINEQYF. The CDR3 nucleotides read TGTGCCAGCAGTGTCGCGATCAACGAGCAGTACTTC.